Presented here are 7 T cell receptor beta chains from one specimen sequenced in a study of beta chain features in type 1 diabetes (dated 2018 in TCRdb). Broader findings and caveats from the paper: In all four CD4+ subsets, TCRB CDR3 length was moderately but significantly shorter in type 1 diabetes patients.

No antigen is known for these receptors. The library relied on the immunoSEQ multiplex PCR assay. The entire isolated RNA was reverse transcribed using the High Capacity cDNA Reverse Transcription Kit, and thus expressed TCRB transcripts were sequenced. TCRdb re-hosts the immuneACCESS table, in-frame sequences only. Its copies lack some clones; in the studies checked, an unresolved V gene accounts for under half of them, and the cause for the rest is not known. Recorded for this sample are over 200,000 clones; about a tenth of them occurred a single time. The ten largest clones add up to around 0.017% of the sample. Source material: naive CD4+ T cells from blood. According to the study, the label for this sample's cell subset or site signals: true naive CD4+ T cells. The origin of the receptors is a young man with type 1 diabetes.

This clone came up a few times. The rearrangement links TRBV4-3 to TRBJ1-4; 8 bases are a match to TRBD1. CDR3 length: 15 residues. With V trimmed by 3 bases and J by 4 bases, 4 bases remained unmatched. CDR1 and CDR2 (germline): LGHNA, YSLEER. The CDR3 loop reads CASSQDRDGNEKLFF. DNA of the CDR3: TGCGCCAGCAGCCAGGACAGGGACGGTAATGAAAAACTGTTTTTT.

The rearrangement links TRBV2 to TRBJ1-2; D may be TRBD1 (5 bases). Trimming took 3 bases from V and 2 from J, leaving 10 bases between them. The CDR3 sequence is 14 residues long. Germline loops: CDR1 SNHLY, CDR2 FYNNEI. CDR3 coding DNA: TGTGCCAGCAGTGAGTCCCAGGGCAACTATGGCTACACCTTC. Encoded protein: CASSESQGNYGYTF. Looking up the rest from reference TRBV2 and TRBJ1-2 gives the full variable domain: EPEVTQTPSHQVTQMGQEVILRCVPISNHLYFYWYRQILGQKVEFLVSFYNNEISEKSEIFDDQFSVERPDGSNFTLKIRSTKLEDSAMYFCASSESQGNYGYTFGSGTRLTVV.

CDR3 sequence: CASSRTGGNRSGYTF. The CDR3 DNA reads as TGCGCCAGCAGCCGAACGGGAGGGAATCGGTCTGGCTACACCTTC. V and J are TRBV4-1 and TRBJ1-2; no clear D. The V gene's germline CDR1 is MGHRA and CDR2 YSYEKL. V dropped 4 bases and J dropped 7 bases, with 19 bases sitting between them. The CDR3 sequence is 15 residues long.

This clone has just a few counts. V gene TRBV6-1 combines with J gene TRBJ2-7, with TRBD2 identical over 7 bases. Germline CDR1 and CDR2: MNHNS and SASEGT. The CDR3 sequence is 14 residues long. The V gene end was trimmed by 6 bases and the J gene end by 4 bases; junction bases not matched to a gene: 9. In nucleotides, the CDR3 is TGTGCCAGCAGCAACGGGGGGTTCGCTTACGAGCAGTACTTC. Protein sequence: CASSNGGFAYEQYF.

The chain uses TRBV7-9 and TRBJ2-5; TRBD1 matches 8 bases. The V segment lost 5 bases and the J segment 5 bases; nucleotides outside the gene matches: 7. CDR1 SEHNR and CDR2 FQNEAQ come from the germline V gene (reference sequence). There are 14 residues in the CDR3. CDR3 coding DNA: TGTGCCAGCAGCCCCCAGGGGGCCGGGGAGACCCAGTACTTC. It yields the protein CASSPQGAGETQYF.

The CDR3 region has the DNA TGTGCCAGCAGACCAACTCGGGGAGAGGATGAGCAGTTCTTC. Its translation: CASRPTRGEDEQFF. The V gene is TRBV2, the J gene TRBJ2-1; TRBD2 is a possible D gene (5 bases). Germline V gives CDR1 SNHLY, CDR2 FYNNEI. The CDR3 is made up of 14 amino acids. V dropped 6 bases and J dropped 8 bases, with 17 bases sitting between them. Filled out from reference TRBV2 and TRBJ2-1, the complete variable domain reads EPEVTQTPSHQVTQMGQEVILRCVPISNHLYFYWYRQILGQKVEFLVSFYNNEISEKSEIFDDQFSVERPDGSNFTLKIRSTKLEDSAMYFCASRPTRGEDEQFFGPGTRLTVL.

This clone was seen more than once but under ten times. This sequence joins TRBV5-4 and TRBJ2-7; D possibly corresponds to TRBD1 (6 bases). Per germline, CDR1 SGHNT and CDR2 YYREEE (reference sequence). This CDR3 is built from 13 residues. Trimming cost V 4 bases and J 2 bases, with 10 bases left between them. The CDR3: CASSKGQTYEQYF. Written as DNA, the CDR3 is TGTGCCAGCAGCAAAGGACAGACCTACGAGCAGTACTTC.